A single sample gave rise to the 3 T cell receptor beta chains below, sequenced in a study of T cell responses to AZD1222 COVID-19 vaccine. Assay: immunoSEQ multiplex PCR; the TCRdb copy retains only in-frame clones and omits some. The data hold approximately 110,000 clones, with more than 70% observed a single time. Source: peripheral blood, taken 28 days after the second AZD1222 dose. These receptors all stem from an adult who received the AZD1222 COVID-19 vaccine.

This clone was counted a single time. The J gene is TRBJ2-5, the V gene TRBV5-1; D unclear. V shed 2 bases and J shed 3 bases, with 5 bases lying between them. The CDR3 totals 12 residues. The V gene's germline CDR1 is SGHRS and CDR2 YFSETQ. This CDR3 reads CASSFEEETQYF. The CDR3 coding sequence is TGCGCCAGCAGCTTTGAAGAAGAGACCCAGTACTTC.

This chain uses TRBV19 with TRBJ1-1, with TRBD1 matching 7 bases. V dropped 6 bases and J dropped 4; count of bases not matched to a gene: 11. The germline V gene has CDR1 LNHDA and CDR2 SQIVND (reference sequence). This CDR3 comprises 15 residues. The CDR3 DNA is TGTGCCAGTAGCATGCTAAACAGGGGCGGCACTGAAGCTTTCTTT. This encodes CASSMLNRGGTEAFF.

J is TRBJ1-2 and V is TRBV5-6, with D possibly matching TRBD1 (6 bases). There are 15 residues in the CDR3. Germline CDR1 and CDR2: SGHDT and YYEEEE. V dropped 4 bases and J dropped 3 bases, with 16 bases sitting between them. CDR3 protein: CASSRDQGRHYGYTF. The CDR3 DNA reads as TGTGCCAGCAGCCGAGATCAGGGGCGTCACTATGGCTACACCTTC.